The rows below give T cell receptor beta chains drawn from one sample of a study of control samples from healthy donors and cancer patients. TCRdb's table, derived via immunoSEQ multiplex PCR, lists solely in-frame clones and lacks some. The sample records over 80,000 clones, about 79% being singletons. Material: blood. Every receptor here comes from a young woman in good health. CDR3s include the opening cysteine and the closing phenylalanine or tryptophan. A D gene is named only where the DNA matches it firmly. Where a row states a size, it is once, few, many or the class of an expanded clone; other rows omit it.

v_gene	abundance	d_gene	j_gene	CDR3nt	CDR3aa
TRBV18	NA	NA	TRBJ2-5	TGTGCCAGCTCCCCGAGGCTACAAGAGACCCAGTACTTC	CASSPRLQETQYF
TRBV19	once	TRBD1	TRBJ2-3	TGTGCCAGTAGTTCAGGGGGCGCAGATACGCAGTATTTT	CASSSGGADTQYF
TRBV19	NA	NA	TRBJ1-2	TGTGCCAGTAGGGGATTCGGGACAAACTATGGCTACACCTTC	CASRGFGTNYGYTF
TRBV7-3	NA	NA	TRBJ2-3	TGTGCCAGCAGCCTCGGGTTCACAGATACGCAGTATTTT	CASSLGFTDTQYF
TRBV29-1	NA	NA	TRBJ2-2	TGCAGCGTCCGGGGCGGCGGGGAGCTGTTTTTT	CSVRGGGELFF
TRBV19	NA	NA	TRBJ1-5	TGTGCCAGTAGTACGGGGTCGACCCAGCCCCAGCATTTT	CASSTGSTQPQHF
TRBV6-2/TRBV6-3	NA	NA	TRBJ1-2	TGTGCCAGCAGTTCGGTCGTCCAGGGTCTCTATGGCTACACCTTC	CASSSVVQGLYGYTF
TRBV2	NA	NA	TRBJ2-1	TGTGCCAGCAGTGAAGAGAAGTACAATGAGCAGTTCTTC	CASSEEKYNEQFF
TRBV10-3	NA	TRBD2	TRBJ2-5	TGTGCCATCAGTGGGACTAGCGGGGGAGAGACCCAGTACTTC	CAISGTSGGETQYF
TRBV2	NA	TRBD2	TRBJ2-1	TGTGCCAGCAGTATCAGGACTAGCGACAATGAGCAGTTCTTC	CASSIRTSDNEQFF
TRBV7-2	NA	NA	TRBJ1-1	TGTGCCAGCAGCCCACAATCCGGAGTGGGTGAAGCTTTCTTT	CASSPQSGVGEAFF
TRBV10-3	few	TRBD2	TRBJ2-3	TGTGCCATCAGGACGACACTAGCGCGCACAGATACGCAGTATTTT	CAIRTTLARTDTQYF
TRBV7-9	NA	NA	TRBJ1-1	TGTGCCAGCAGCTTAGACGCTCTTCGAACTTTAACTGAAGCTTTCTTT	CASSLDALRTLTEAFF
TRBV4-2	NA	TRBD1	TRBJ1-1	TGTGCCAGCAGCCAAAACCGGGACAGGGACCACACTGAAGCTTTCTTT	CASSQNRDRDHTEAFF
TRBV19	few	NA	TRBJ1-1	TGTGCCAGTAGTATCAACCCGCTAGGGTTCACTGAAGCTTTCTTT	CASSINPLGFTEAFF
TRBV5-1	NA	TRBD1	TRBJ1-4	TGCGCCAGCAGCTTGCGTCCGGGACAGGGGCATAAAGGTGAAAAACTGTTTTTT	CASSLRPGQGHKGEKLFF
TRBV28	NA	NA	TRBJ1-2	TGTGCCAGCATGGGGACCGACTATGGCTACACCTTC	CASMGTDYGYTF
TRBV18	NA	NA	TRBJ1-1	TGTGCCAGCTCACCCGGGCCAAACACTGAAGCTTTCTTT	CASSPGPNTEAFF
TRBV3-1/TRBV3-2	few	NA	TRBJ2-5	TGTGCCAGCAGCCTGAGGTCGGAAGAGACCCAGTACTTC	CASSLRSEETQYF
TRBV3-1/TRBV3-2	once	NA	TRBJ2-7	TGTGCCAGCAGCCAAACGAAGGGCGAGCAGTACTTC	CASSQTKGEQYF
TRBV11-2	NA	NA	TRBJ2-3	TGTGCCAGCAGCTTCGTCCAGGCAGATACGCAGTATTTT	CASSFVQADTQYF
TRBV6-2/TRBV6-3	NA	NA	TRBJ1-5	TGTGCCAGCAGCCAGGTCTCAAATCAGCCCCAGCATTTT	CASSQVSNQPQHF
TRBV10-3	NA	TRBD2	TRBJ2-7	TGTGCCATCAGTGACAGCGGGGGGATCTACGAGCAGTACTTC	CAISDSGGIYEQYF
TRBV3-1/TRBV3-2	NA	NA	TRBJ2-3	TGTGCCAGCAGCCAAGATTGGAAAGATACGCAGTATTTT	CASSQDWKDTQYF
TRBV29-1	NA	NA	TRBJ1-1	TGCAGCGTTGGACAGGCGAACACTGAAGCTTTCTTT	CSVGQANTEAFF
TRBV30	NA	TRBD2	TRBJ2-1	TGTGCCAGCCTAGCGGGGGGACTCTACAATGAGCAGTTCTTC	CASLAGGLYNEQFF
TRBV7-2	few	NA	TRBJ1-1	TGTGCCAGCAGCTTAGGAGGGGAAGAAGCTTTCTTT	CASSLGGEEAFF
TRBV3-1/TRBV3-2	NA	TRBD1	TRBJ2-5	TGTGCCAGCAGTCCTGGGACAGGGGGTAAAGGAGAGACCCAGTACTTC	CASSPGTGGKGETQYF
TRBV11-2	NA	TRBD1	TRBJ1-2	TGTGCCAGCAGCTTAGTAGGGCTAACAGGGGGGGTTAACTATGGCTACACCTTC	CASSLVGLTGGVNYGYTF
TRBV4-1	NA	NA	TRBJ1-2	TGCGCCAGCAGCCAAGTTTGGTTAAGAGGAGCCAGCCAAGACTATGGCTACACCTTC	CASSQVWLRGASQDYGYTF
TRBV25-1	few	NA	TRBJ2-1	TGTGCCAGCAGTGAATCGCGGGGCGACTACAATGAGCAGTTCTTC	CASSESRGDYNEQFF
TRBV15	once	NA	TRBJ2-2	TGTGCCACCAGCAGAGACTTCGGAGGGGCCGGGGAGCTGTTTTTT	CATSRDFGGAGELFF